What follows are 3 T cell receptor beta chains derived from one specimen sequenced in a study of T cells in Graves' hyperthyroidism and ophthalmopathy. RNA transcripts yielded amplified TCR beta CDR3 regions. First-round RT-PCR targeting the TCR CDR3 was performed with the HTBI primer set. MiXCR was run by TCRdb on the multiplex PCR reads, yielding one entry per CDR3 protein. Of 250,000 or so distinct CDR3 sequences detected, 13% to 15% appear once; the ten largest clones hold roughly 13%. The sample comprised blood. These receptors were obtained from a woman between 40 and 50 years old with Graves' hyperthyroidism that later progressed to Graves' ophthalmopathy.

The chain employs TRBV24-1 and TRBJ1-1; D perhaps matches TRBD1 (5 bases). Looked up from germline, CDR1 is KGHDR and CDR2 is SFDVKD. The V gene lost 5 bases and the J gene lost 1 base, with 7 bases spanning the gap. The CDR3 is 13 residues long. CDR3 DNA: TGTGCCACCAGTGGAGGGGCGAACACTGAAGCTTTCTTT. Translating gives CATSGGANTEAFF.

By share, this clonotype counts as medium-sized. The CDR3: CSASTGANTEAFF. CDR3 coding DNA: TGCAGTGCTTCTACAGGGGCGAACACTGAAGCTTTCTTT. V is TRBV20-1 and J is TRBJ1-1; 7 positions match TRBD1. CDR3 size: 13 residues. Germline loops: CDR1 DFQATT, CDR2 SNEGSKA (reference sequence). V lost 5 bases and J lost 1; bases outside the gene matches: 4.

This clonotype was picked up many times. The V call is TRBV6-1, the J call TRBJ1-6; D is undetermined. The germline CDR1 and CDR2 sequences are MNHNS and SASEGT. V was cut by 8 bases and J by 0 bases, with 8 bases left in between. The CDR3 totals 14 residues. CDR3 sequence: CASQISSYNSPLHF. CDR3 nucleotide sequence: TGTGCCAGCCAGATAAGCTCCTATAATTCACCCCTCCACTTT.